These 6 T cell receptor beta chains originate from one sample sequenced in a study of blood T cell repertoires in COVID-19. Using immunoSEQ multiplex PCR, the repertoire was profiled, and TCRdb retains in-frame clones only, with some absent. Among about 230,000 clones listed, 75% to 85% were seen once. Sequences were obtained from peripheral blood. These TCRs come from a woman aged 45 to 65 with acute or convalescent COVID-19.

The CDR3 region has the DNA TGTGCCAGCTCACCCGGACAGGGGCGTATGACCTACGAGCAGTACTTC. It codes for CASSPGQGRMTYEQYF. This rearrangement joins TRBV18 to TRBJ2-7; 9 nucleotides align to TRBD1. The germline gives CDR1 KGHSH, CDR2 LQKENI. The V and J ends lost 3 bases and 2 bases, in that order; junction bases with no gene match: 8. This CDR3 is 16 amino acids long.

The J gene is TRBJ2-5, the V gene TRBV9, with a possible D match to TRBD2 (7 bases). The CDR3 sequence is 14 residues long. V was shortened by 4 bases and J by 5 bases, with 15 bases between the two germline ends. CDR1 is SGDLS and CDR2 is YYNGEE in the germline V gene. In DNA form, the CDR3 reads TGTGCCAGCAGCCCCTGGGGGGGCGAGGAGACCCAGTACTTC. Protein: CASSPWGGEETQYF.

The V and J genes are TRBV7-2 and TRBJ2-1; D remains ambiguous. The CDR3 sequence is 14 residues long. Per germline, CDR1 SGHTA and CDR2 FQGNSA. The germline V and J ends were trimmed by 1 base and 5 bases, with 9 bases remaining between them. In DNA form, the CDR3 reads TGTGCCAGCAGCTTAGTCGTGAGCGACAATGAGCAGTTCTTC. Protein: CASSLVVSDNEQFF.

This sequence joins TRBV4-1 and TRBJ2-6, with 7 nucleotides matching TRBD1. With V trimmed by 4 bases and J by 5 bases, 8 bases remained unmatched. CDR3 length: 16 amino acids. The germline V gene has CDR1 MGHRA and CDR2 YSYEKL. In DNA, the CDR3 is TGCGCCAGCAGCCCCCAGACAGGGTCTAGGGCCAACGTCCTGACTTTC. As protein: CASSPQTGSRANVLTF.

The gene calls are TRBV7-8 and TRBJ1-2, with TRBD1 matching over 12 bases. The V gene's germline CDR1 is SGHVS and CDR2 FQNEAQ. CDR3 size: 15 residues. V was clipped by 5 bases and J by 11 bases; unmatched bases: 12. The CDR3 nucleotides read TGTGCCAGCAGCCAGCAGACCGGGACAGGGGGCGTATACACCTTC. Its protein product is CASSQQTGTGGVYTF.

This clone was seen only once. V usage is TRBV6-5 and J usage is TRBJ1-2; D possibly corresponds to TRBD1 (6 bases). The CDR3 is 14 amino acids. CDR1 and CDR2 (germline): MNHEY, SVGAGI. Trimming left V 5 bases short and J 6 bases short, with 16 bases between. CDR3 coding DNA: TGTGCCAGCAGTCCTAACAGGGTCTGGCATGGCTACACCTTC. Translated: CASSPNRVWHGYTF.